This entry concerns a single T cell receptor beta chain. Antigen specificity is unknown. Germline V lookup: CDR1 GTSNPN, CDR2 SVGIG (reference sequence). V lost 0 bases and J 5 bases, leaving 10 bases between the germline ends. The CDR3 spans 13 residues. This sample stems from a study of T cell responses to AZD1222 COVID-19 vaccine. Points from the study as a whole: It should be noted that donors were predominantly white British and more often female, and clonal diversity was possibly underestimated.

Assay used: immunoSEQ multiplex PCR; TCRdb lists only in-frame clones, some missing. The table records around 100,000 clones, approximately 90% of them present only once. The origin of this receptor is an adult in good health. V is TRBV30 and J is TRBJ1-1; a possible D gene is TRBD1 (5 bases). This specimen consisted of peripheral blood, obtained on day 0 of AZD1222 vaccination. This chain's CDR3 is CAWSVVGGTEAFF. CDR3 nucleotides: TGTGCCTGGAGTGTAGTGGGGGGGACTGAAGCTTTCTTT.